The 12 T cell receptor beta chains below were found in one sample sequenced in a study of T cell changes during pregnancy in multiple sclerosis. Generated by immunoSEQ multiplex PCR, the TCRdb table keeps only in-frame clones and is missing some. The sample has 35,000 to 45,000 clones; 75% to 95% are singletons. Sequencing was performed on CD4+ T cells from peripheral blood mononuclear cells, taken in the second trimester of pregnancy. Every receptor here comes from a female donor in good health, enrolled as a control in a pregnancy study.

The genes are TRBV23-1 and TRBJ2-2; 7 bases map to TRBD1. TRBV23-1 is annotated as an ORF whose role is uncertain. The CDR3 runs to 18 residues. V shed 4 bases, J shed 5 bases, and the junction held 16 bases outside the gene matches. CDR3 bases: TGCGCCAGCAGTCGCATACCGGGACAGTGTGTTCAAACCGGGGAGCTGTTTTTT. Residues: CASSRIPGQCVQTGELFF.

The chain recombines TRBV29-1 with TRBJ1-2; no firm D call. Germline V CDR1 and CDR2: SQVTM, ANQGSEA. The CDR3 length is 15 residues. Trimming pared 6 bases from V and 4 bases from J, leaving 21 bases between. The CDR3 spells CSVPSGNLGAYGYTF. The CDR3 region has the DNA TGCAGCGTGCCCTCGGGGAATCTTGGAGCCTATGGCTACACCTTC.

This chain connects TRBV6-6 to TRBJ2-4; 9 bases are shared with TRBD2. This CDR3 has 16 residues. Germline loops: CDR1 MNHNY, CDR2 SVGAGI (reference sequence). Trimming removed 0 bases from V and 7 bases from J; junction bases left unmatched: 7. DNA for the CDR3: TGTGCCAGCAGTTACTCCGTAGCGGGAGTTGGGAACATTCAGTACTTC. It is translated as CASSYSVAGVGNIQYF.

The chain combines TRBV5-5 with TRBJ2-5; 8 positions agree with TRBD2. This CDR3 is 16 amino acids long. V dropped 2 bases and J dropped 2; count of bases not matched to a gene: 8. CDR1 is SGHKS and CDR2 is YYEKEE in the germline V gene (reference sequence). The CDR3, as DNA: TGTGCCAGCAGCTTCCTTGCGGGGGGCACGCAAGAGACCCAGTACTTC. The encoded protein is CASSFLAGGTQETQYF.

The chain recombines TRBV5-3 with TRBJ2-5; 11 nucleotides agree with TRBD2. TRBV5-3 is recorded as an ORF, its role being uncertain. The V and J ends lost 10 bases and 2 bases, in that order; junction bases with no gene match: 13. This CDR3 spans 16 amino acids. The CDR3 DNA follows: TGTGCCCAGAAGCGGGAGGGGACTAGCGGACAAGAGACCCAGTACTTC. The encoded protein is CAQKREGTSGQETQYF.

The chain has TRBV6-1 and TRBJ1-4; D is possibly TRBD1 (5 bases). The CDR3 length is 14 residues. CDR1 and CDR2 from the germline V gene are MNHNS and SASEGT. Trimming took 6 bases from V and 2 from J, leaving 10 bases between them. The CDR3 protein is CASRARGTNEKLFF. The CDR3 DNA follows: TGTGCCAGCAGGGCCCGGGGGACTAATGAAAAACTGTTTTTT.

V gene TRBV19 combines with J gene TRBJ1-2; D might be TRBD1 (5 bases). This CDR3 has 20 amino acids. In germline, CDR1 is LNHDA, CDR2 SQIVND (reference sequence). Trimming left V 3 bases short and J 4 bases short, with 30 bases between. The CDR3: CASSINPAPGWTPKGYGYTF. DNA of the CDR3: TGTGCCAGTAGTATTAACCCTGCCCCCGGGTGGACACCAAAGGGCTATGGCTACACCTTC.

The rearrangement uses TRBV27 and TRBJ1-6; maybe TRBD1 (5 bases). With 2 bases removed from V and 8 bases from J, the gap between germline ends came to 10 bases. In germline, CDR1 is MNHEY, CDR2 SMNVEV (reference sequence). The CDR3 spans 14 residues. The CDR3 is CASSLQGGDSPLHF. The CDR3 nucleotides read TGTGCCAGCAGTTTACAGGGCGGAGATTCACCCCTCCACTTT.

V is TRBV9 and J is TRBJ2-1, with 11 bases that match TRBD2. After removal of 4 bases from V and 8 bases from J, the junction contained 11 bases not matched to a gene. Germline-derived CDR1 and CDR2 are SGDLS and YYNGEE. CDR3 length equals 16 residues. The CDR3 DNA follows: TGTGCCAGCAGCTTCCAGACTAGCGGGGTCTTCGATGAGCAGTTCTTC. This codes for CASSFQTSGVFDEQFF. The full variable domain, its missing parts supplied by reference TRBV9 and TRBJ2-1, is DSGVTQTPKHLITATGQRVTLRCSPRSGDLSVYWYQQSLDQGLQFLIQYYNGEERAKGNILERFSAQQFPDLHSELNLSSLELGDSALYFCASSFQTSGVFDEQFFGPGTRLTVL.

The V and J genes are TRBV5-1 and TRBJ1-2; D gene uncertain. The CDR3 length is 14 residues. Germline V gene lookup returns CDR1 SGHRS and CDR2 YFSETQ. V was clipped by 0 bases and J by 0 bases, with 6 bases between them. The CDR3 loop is CASSLESSNYGYTF. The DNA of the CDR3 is TGCGCCAGCAGCTTGGAAAGCTCTAACTATGGCTACACCTTC. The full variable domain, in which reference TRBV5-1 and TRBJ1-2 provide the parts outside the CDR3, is KAGVTQTPRYLIKTRGQQVTLSCSPISGHRSVSWYQQTPGQGLQFLFEYFSETQRNKGNFPGRFSGRQFSNSRSEMNVSTLELGDSALYLCASSLESSNYGYTFGSGTRLTVV.

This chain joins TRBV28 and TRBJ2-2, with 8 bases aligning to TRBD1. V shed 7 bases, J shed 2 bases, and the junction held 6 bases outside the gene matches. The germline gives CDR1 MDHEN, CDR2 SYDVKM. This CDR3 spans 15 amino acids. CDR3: CASTDRDPNTGELFF. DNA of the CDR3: TGTGCCAGCACGGACAGGGACCCCAACACCGGGGAGCTGTTTTTT.

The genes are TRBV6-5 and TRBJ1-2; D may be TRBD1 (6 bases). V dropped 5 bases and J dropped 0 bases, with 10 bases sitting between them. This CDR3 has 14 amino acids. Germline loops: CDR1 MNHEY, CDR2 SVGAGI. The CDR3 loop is CASSGQKSNYGYTF. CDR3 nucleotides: TGTGCCAGCAGTGGACAGAAGTCTAACTATGGCTACACCTTC.